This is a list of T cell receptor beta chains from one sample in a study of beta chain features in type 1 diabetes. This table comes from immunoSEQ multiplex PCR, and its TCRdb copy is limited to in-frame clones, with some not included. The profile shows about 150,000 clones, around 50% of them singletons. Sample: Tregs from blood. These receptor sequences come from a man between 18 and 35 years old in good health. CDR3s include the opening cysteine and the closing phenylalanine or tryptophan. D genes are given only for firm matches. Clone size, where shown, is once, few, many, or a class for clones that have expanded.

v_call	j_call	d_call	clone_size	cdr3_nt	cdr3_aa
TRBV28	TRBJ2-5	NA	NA	TGTGCCAGCAGTTTATACAGAGAGACCCAGTACTTC	CASSLYRETQYF
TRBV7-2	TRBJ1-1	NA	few	TGTGCCAGCAGCCAGAGTTCGGGGGAAGCTTTCTTT	CASSQSSGEAFF
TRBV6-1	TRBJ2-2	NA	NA	TGTGCCAGCAGGTGGACGCGGGGCACCGGGGAGCTGTTTTTT	CASRWTRGTGELFF
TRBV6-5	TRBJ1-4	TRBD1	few	TGTGCCAGCACGGACAGGGGTGTAGAAAAACTGTTTTTT	CASTDRGVEKLFF
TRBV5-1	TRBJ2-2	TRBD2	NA	TGCGCCAGCAGCTGGAGAACTAGCGGTGCAACCGGGGAGCTGTTTTTT	CASSWRTSGATGELFF
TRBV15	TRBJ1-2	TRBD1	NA	TGTGCCACCAGCAGAGATGGGGGGACAGGCCTGGTCTATGGCTACACCTTC	CATSRDGGTGLVYGYTF
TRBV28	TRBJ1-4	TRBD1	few	TGTGCCAGCAGGGTACAGGGGGCAAATGAAAAACTGTTTTTT	CASRVQGANEKLFF
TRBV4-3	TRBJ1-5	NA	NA	TGCGCCAGCAGCCAAGAAAGCGCGGTTGGGCAGCCCCAGCATTTT	CASSQESAVGQPQHF
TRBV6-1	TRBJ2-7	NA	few	TGTGCCAGCAGTGGGTCCACAGGTGTCCCGAACGAGCAGTACTTC	CASSGSTGVPNEQYF
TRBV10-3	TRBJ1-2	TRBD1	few	TGTGCCATCAGGGGTGGGACAGATAACTATGGCTACACCTTC	CAIRGGTDNYGYTF
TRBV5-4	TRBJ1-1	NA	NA	TGTGCCAGCAGCTTTGACAGGAACACTGAAGCTTTCTTT	CASSFDRNTEAFF
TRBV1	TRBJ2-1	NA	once	TGCACCAGCAGCCCCCCAGGAGGGAGAGTCGATGAGCAGTTCTTC	CTSSPPGGRVDEQFF
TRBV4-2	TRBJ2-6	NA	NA	TGTGCCAGCAGCCAAGATATAGCCGTAGCCCTGCTGCCGGGGGCCAACGTCCTGACTTTC	CASSQDIAVALLPGANVLTF
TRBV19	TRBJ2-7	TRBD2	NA	TGTGCCAGTAGCCCACTAGCGGGAGAGGCGTACGAGCAGTACTTC	CASSPLAGEAYEQYF
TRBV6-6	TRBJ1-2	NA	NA	TGTGCCAGCAGTCCCCTTTATGGCTACACCTTC	CASSPLYGYTF
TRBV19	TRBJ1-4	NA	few	TGTGCCAGTAGTATAAGGGGATTTAATGAAAAACTGTTTTTT	CASSIRGFNEKLFF
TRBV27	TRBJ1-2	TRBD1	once	TGTGCCAGCAGTTTTAACAGGGGCTATGGCTACACCTTC	CASSFNRGYGYTF
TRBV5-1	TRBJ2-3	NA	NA	TGCGCCAGCAGCTCCGCAGGGGGCACAGATACGCAGTATTTT	CASSSAGGTDTQYF
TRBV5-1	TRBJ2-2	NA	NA	TGCGCCAGCAGCCTCGGAGCGACCGGGGAGCTGTTTTTT	CASSLGATGELFF
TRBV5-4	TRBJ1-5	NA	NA	TGTGCCAGCAGCTTGGCCCCACAGGGGCCCCAGCATTTT	CASSLAPQGPQHF
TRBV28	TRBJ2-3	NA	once	TGTGCCAGCAGTTTAGCGGGGACCACAGATACGCAGTATTTT	CASSLAGTTDTQYF
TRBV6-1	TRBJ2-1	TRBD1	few	TGTGCCGGGCAGAACAGGGGGCGCAAGGATGAGCAGTTCTTC	CAGQNRGRKDEQFF
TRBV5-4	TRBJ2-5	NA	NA	TGTGCCAGCAGTCCCGCGGACAGTGCGTTCTCTGAGTACTTC	CASSPADSAFSEYF
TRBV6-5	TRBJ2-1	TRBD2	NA	TGTGCCAGCAATATAGCGGGAGGCAATGAGCAGTTCTTC	CASNIAGGNEQFF
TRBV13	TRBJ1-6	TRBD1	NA	TGTGCCAGCAGCAGACTGACAGGGGGGAATTCACCCCTCCACTTT	CASSRLTGGNSPLHF
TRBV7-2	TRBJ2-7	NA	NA	TGTGCCAGCAGCTTATATCGGGGTTACGAGCAGTACTTC	CASSLYRGYEQYF
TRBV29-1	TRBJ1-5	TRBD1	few	TGCAGCGTGGGGACAGGGGTCGGTCAGCCCCAGCATTTT	CSVGTGVGQPQHF
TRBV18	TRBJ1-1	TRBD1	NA	TGTGCCAGCTCACCCAGGACAGGGGGATTGGCTGAAGCTTTCTTT	CASSPRTGGLAEAFF
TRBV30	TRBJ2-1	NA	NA	TGTGCCTGGAGTGTAATGGTAGCCTCCTACAATGAGCAGTTCTTC	CAWSVMVASYNEQFF
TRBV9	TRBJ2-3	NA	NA	TGTGCCAGCAGCGTAGGACTAGGCGCAGATACGCAGTATTTT	CASSVGLGADTQYF
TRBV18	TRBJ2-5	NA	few	TGTGCCAGCTCACTCATCCAAGAGACCCAGTACTTC	CASSLIQETQYF
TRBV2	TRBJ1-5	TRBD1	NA	TGTGCCAGCAGTGACCGGGACAGGACTAATCAGCCCCAGCATTTT	CASSDRDRTNQPQHF
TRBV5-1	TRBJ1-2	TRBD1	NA	TGCGCCAGCAGCTTGGCCGGAACAGGGGAGCTCTATGGCTACACCTTC	CASSLAGTGELYGYTF
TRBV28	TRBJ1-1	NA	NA	TGTGCCAGCAGTTTTCAGTACACTGAAGCTTTCTTT	CASSFQYTEAFF
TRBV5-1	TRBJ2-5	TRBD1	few	TGCGCCAGCAGCTTGGGGACAGGTGGGGTGTGGGGAGAGACCCAGTACTTC	CASSLGTGGVWGETQYF
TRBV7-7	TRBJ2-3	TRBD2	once	TGTGCTAGCAGCCCGGGACTAGCTAGCACAGATACGCAGTATTTT	CASSPGLASTDTQYF
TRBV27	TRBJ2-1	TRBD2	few	TGTGCCAGCAGTCTAGGACTAGCGATATCTGAGCAGTTCTTC	CASSLGLAISEQFF
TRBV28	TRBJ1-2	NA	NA	TGTGCCAGCAGTCCCTTCAGGTTGGCAAACTATGGCTACACCTTC	CASSPFRLANYGYTF
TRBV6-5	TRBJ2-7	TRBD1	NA	TGTGCCAGCAGCTATAGACAGGGTAGCCACGAGCAGTACTTC	CASSYRQGSHEQYF
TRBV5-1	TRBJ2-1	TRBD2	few	TGCGCCAGCAGCTCGTACCTCGGGGACTACTCCTACAATGAGCAGTTCTTC	CASSSYLGDYSYNEQFF
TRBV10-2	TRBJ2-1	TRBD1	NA	TGCGCCAGCAGGCCGACAGGGGTTAGTGCCGGTGAGCAGTTCTTC	CASRPTGVSAGEQFF
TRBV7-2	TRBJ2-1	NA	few	TGTGCCAGCAGTCCTGGCGGCTCCTACAATGAGCAGTTCTTC	CASSPGGSYNEQFF
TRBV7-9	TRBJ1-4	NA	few	TGTGCCAGCAGCTTAGGGGACACCTCAACTAATGAAAAACTGTTTTTT	CASSLGDTSTNEKLFF
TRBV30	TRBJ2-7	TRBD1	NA	TGTGCCTGGAGGGGGACAGCTACCTACGAGCAGTACTTC	CAWRGTATYEQYF
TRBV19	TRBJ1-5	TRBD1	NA	TGTGCCAGTAGTCGGAAACCGGGACAGGGGTTTCAGCCCCAGCATTTT	CASSRKPGQGFQPQHF
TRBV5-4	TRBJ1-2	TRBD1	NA	TGTGCCAGCAGCCCCGGGACAGTAGCTAACTATGGCTACACCTTC	CASSPGTVANYGYTF
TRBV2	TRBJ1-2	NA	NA	TGTGCCAGCATGCTCTTTAGCTATGGCTACACCTTC	CASMLFSYGYTF
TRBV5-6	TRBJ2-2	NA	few	TGTGCCAGCCTGAGGAAACTCGCGAACACCGGGGAGCTGTTTTTT	CASLRKLANTGELFF
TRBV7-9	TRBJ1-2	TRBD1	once	TGTGCCAGCAGCTTAGTAGGGGGCGCGAGCTATGGCTACACCTTC	CASSLVGGASYGYTF
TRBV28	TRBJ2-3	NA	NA	TGTGCCAGCAGTTTCGCAGGGCCAAACACAGATACGCAGTATTTT	CASSFAGPNTDTQYF
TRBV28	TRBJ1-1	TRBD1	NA	TGTGCCAGCAGTAAACCGGGACAGTCGAACACTGAAGCTTTCTTT	CASSKPGQSNTEAFF
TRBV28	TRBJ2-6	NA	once	TGTGCCAGCAGTCCGGGGCGGGGAACAGCCGGGGCCAACGTCCTGACTTTC	CASSPGRGTAGANVLTF
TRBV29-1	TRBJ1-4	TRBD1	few	TGCAGCGTTGGACGACTTCCCGGGACAGTCGAATTTGGCGGTAATGAAAAACTGTTTTTT	CSVGRLPGTVEFGGNEKLFF